This TCR beta chain was recorded in a study of identical twins. General study findings and limits: Zero-insertion analyses might be partly confounded by invariant T cells like MAIT and iNKT.

The V and J ends lost 0 bases and 8 bases respectively, with 11 bases between them. The germline gives CDR1 SGHDT, CDR2 YYEEEE. The CDR3 is made up of 13 amino acids. A template switching step contributed a universal primer site, while unique molecular identifiers were present in the cDNA. TCRdb recomputed calls from the 5' RACE reads with MiXCR, one row per CDR3 protein. The sample includes 600,000 to 800,000 distinct CDR3 sequences, approximately 22% of them seen just once. This clonotype was seen more than once but under ten times. No antigen is known for it. These same records also appear under a second study, on T cells expressing NK-cell markers.

The rearrangement links TRBV5-6 to TRBJ1-2; TRBD1 is a possible D gene (5 bases). Input material: PBMCs. The sequence was collected from a woman younger than 35 in good health. The CDR3 bases are TGTGCCAGCAGCTTGGAGGGGTTTGGCGGCTACACCTTC. This translates into CASSLEGFGGYTF. The variable domain in full, with the rest retrieved from reference TRBV5-6 and TRBJ1-2, is DAGVTQSPTHLIKTRGQQVTLRCSPKSGHDTVSWYQQALGQGPQFIFQYYEEEERQRGNFPDRFSGHQFPNYSSELNVNALLLGDSALYLCASSLEGFGGYTFGSGTRLTVV.